Listed below are T cell receptor beta chains from one sample, sequenced in a study of T cell changes during pregnancy in multiple sclerosis. Sequencing was performed with immunoSEQ multiplex PCR; in TCRdb, only in-frame clones are kept and a portion is missing. The sample lists 40,000 to 55,000 clones, approximately 92% seen once, with roughly 0.71% in the top ten. Source: CD4+ T cells from peripheral blood mononuclear cells, taken in the third trimester of pregnancy. These receptors were obtained from a female donor with multiple sclerosis, enrolled in a pregnancy study. The CDR3 runs from the conserved cysteine through the conserved F or W. D genes are given only for firm matches. Only part of the rows carry a size: once, few, many, or a class if the clone is expanded.

J	V	D	size	DNA	CDR3
TRBJ1-6	TRBV7-8	TRBD1	-	TGTGCCAGCAGCCCGGACAGGGGGCTTAATTCACCCCTCCACTTT	CASSPDRGLNSPLHF
TRBJ2-1	TRBV4-3	-	-	TGCGCCAGCAGCCAAACCCGGAATGGGGGCTGGGGCGAGCAGTTCTTC	CASSQTRNGGWGEQFF
TRBJ2-3	TRBV18	TRBD2	-	TGTGCCAGCTCGCTAGCGGGCACAGATACGCAGTATTTT	CASSLAGTDTQYF
TRBJ1-2	TRBV7-9	-	few	TGTGCCAGCAGCTTTATTTTAAGGGCCGAGGGCTATGGCTACACCTTC	CASSFILRAEGYGYTF
TRBJ2-7	TRBV10-2	TRBD2	-	TGCGCCAGCATGGGACTAGCGGGGGGCACCTACGAGCAGTACTTC	CASMGLAGGTYEQYF
TRBJ2-7	TRBV9	TRBD1	-	TGTGCCAGCAGCTCCGGGACAGGGTCCTACGAGCAGTACTTC	CASSSGTGSYEQYF
TRBJ1-3	TRBV7-9	-	once	TGTGCCAGCAGCTTAATTAACGCGGGAGCTCACTCTGGAAACACCATATATTTT	CASSLINAGAHSGNTIYF
TRBJ1-2	TRBV28	-	-	TGTGCCAGCAGTTTAAGCCGGAGCTATGGCTACACCTTC	CASSLSRSYGYTF
TRBJ2-1	TRBV9	-	-	TGTGCCAGCAGCGCCCGGGTGGCGGGGGCCGGGGATGAGCAGTTCTTC	CASSARVAGAGDEQFF
TRBJ1-5	TRBV7-2	-	-	TGTGCCAGCAGCTTAGCGGGCGGGAGCAATCAGCCCCAGCATTTT	CASSLAGGSNQPQHF
TRBJ2-7	TRBV7-2	TRBD2	-	TGTGCCAGCAGCTTAGCGCTAGCGGGGGGCTACGAGCAGTACTTC	CASSLALAGGYEQYF
TRBJ2-6	TRBV2	-	-	TGTGCCAGTCTCCGGACAGCTGGGGCCAACGTCCTGACTTTC	CASLRTAGANVLTF
TRBJ1-1	TRBV5-1	-	-	TGCGCCAGCAGCTTGGATGGGGGGAGTACTGAAGCTTTCTTT	CASSLDGGSTEAFF
TRBJ1-3	TRBV7-2	-	-	TGTGCCAGCAGCTTAGAACAGGGCACTGGAAACACCATATATTTT	CASSLEQGTGNTIYF
TRBJ2-3	TRBV5-4	-	-	TGTGCCAGCAGCTCGACAGGCACAGATACGCAGTATTTT	CASSSTGTDTQYF
TRBJ1-2	TRBV12-5	-	-	TGTGCTAGTGGACGACAGTCCCTCGGTGGCTACACCTTC	CASGRQSLGGYTF
TRBJ1-1	TRBV5-1	TRBD1	-	TGCGCCACCCGCAGGGACAGCCCTGAAGCTTTCTTT	CATRRDSPEAFF
TRBJ2-2	TRBV5-1	-	-	TGCGCCAGCAGCTTGTCGGGGGAAAAAGTCGGGGAGCTGTTTTTT	CASSLSGEKVGELFF
TRBJ1-2	TRBV7-9	-	-	TGTGCCACCCGAATGTCAGGGCCCGGGGGCTACACCTTC	CATRMSGPGGYTF
TRBJ1-5	TRBV7-2	-	-	TGTGCCAGCAGCTTAGAGGCGGGTTATAGCAATCAGCCCCAGCATTTT	CASSLEAGYSNQPQHF
TRBJ2-7	TRBV10-3	-	-	TGTGCCATCAGTGACTACACAGCCTACGAGCAGTACTTC	CAISDYTAYEQYF
TRBJ1-2	TRBV6-5	-	-	TGTGCCAGCATGGTCAGGCCGAACTATGGCTACACCTTC	CASMVRPNYGYTF
TRBJ2-1	TRBV5-4	-	-	TGTGCCAGCAGCTTTCTAAGGACTCACAATGAGCAGTTCTTC	CASSFLRTHNEQFF
TRBJ2-1	TRBV6-4	TRBD1	once	TGTGCCAGCAGCGACAGGGGTGAGCAGTTCTTC	CASSDRGEQFF
TRBJ1-3	TRBV9	-	-	TGTGCCAGCAACAAGAGGACATCTGGAAACACCATATATTTT	CASNKRTSGNTIYF
TRBJ2-1	TRBV7-9	-	-	TGTGCCAGCAGCTCCCCCGGCAATGAGCAGTTCTTC	CASSSPGNEQFF
TRBJ1-2	TRBV6-5	TRBD1	-	TGTGCCAGCAGTCCCCGTAGGGGGCTGGGTGGCTACACCTTC	CASSPRRGLGGYTF
TRBJ2-5	TRBV5-1	TRBD1	-	TGCGCCAGCAGCTTGGGCGTGCAACAGGGGTCTGGAGAGACCCAGTACTTC	CASSLGVQQGSGETQYF
TRBJ2-5	TRBV2	-	-	TGTGCCAGCAGTCCCCGGGAGACCCAGTACTTC	CASSPRETQYF
TRBJ1-4	TRBV15	TRBD1	-	TGTGCCACCAGCAGGGGACAGGCTAATGAAAAACTGTTTTTT	CATSRGQANEKLFF
TRBJ2-3	TRBV6-5	-	once	TGTGCCAGCAGGCTAGCCGCTACCACAGATACGCAGTATTTT	CASRLAATTDTQYF
TRBJ2-7	TRBV7-2	TRBD2	-	TGTGCCAGCAGCTTAGGACTAGCGGGGGGGCTTTCCTACGAGCAGTACTTC	CASSLGLAGGLSYEQYF
TRBJ2-1	TRBV7-2	TRBD2	-	TGTGCCAGCAGACCCTCGGGACTAGCGGGGCACATTGAGCAGTTCTTC	CASRPSGLAGHIEQFF